The source of this TCR beta chain is a study of T cells in Graves' hyperthyroidism and ophthalmopathy (dated by TCRdb to the late 2010s). Describing the broader study: To identify distinguishing TCR V-J signatures, a discovery cohort of around 100 patients was used, comprising roughly 45 with Graves' ophthalmopathy and about 59 with stable Graves' hyperthyroidism. Prospective prediction of ophthalmopathy was tested in an independent validation cohort consisting of fewer than 20 hyperthyroidism patients and 17 patients who later progressed to ophthalmopathy. The paper describes TCR Vbeta CDR3 sequencing of 120 to 150 peripheral blood samples, made up of some 42 ophthalmopathy patients, 70 to 80 hyperthyroidism patients and 17 progressor patients. The 90 or so discovery patients were randomly split 7:3 into training and test sets. The study also compared thyroid tissue and blood T-cell repertoires from a handful of Graves' hyperthyroidism patients. Once sampling was done, hyperthyroidism patients were given methimazole at a starting dose of 30 mg daily, whereas ophthalmopathy patients were given high-dose intravenous methylprednisolone.

The TCR beta CDR3 regions were amplified from the RNA transcripts. For the first round of RT-PCR on the TCR CDR3, the HTBI primer set was used together with the Qiagen OneStep RT-PCR kit. A second multiplex PCR round built the libraries, followed by size selection and purification. Libraries were sequenced paired-end with 100 bp reads on an Illumina HiSeq2000. The study's own analysis went as follows. SOAPnuke was used to process the raw data, with reads discarded if the reads contained adapters or uncalled bases, had a mean Phred below 15, or lacked an exact constant-primer or identifier match. High-quality paired reads were merged with COPE v1.2.5, and unique nucleotide sequences were defined as clonotypes. Clonotypes were aligned to IMGT TRBV, TRBD and TRBJ reference segments using MiTCR v1.1. The analysis was restricted to V-J combinations with a frequency above 0.0001, which together covered 99% to 99.2% of the repertoires. A TCS score was defined as the ratio between F50 (clonal expansion) and ExV (chaos), using BLOSUM62-based TCRdist between CDR3 peptides within each V-J. Welch's t-statistics and random forest reduced 500 to 650 V-J features to roughly 13, which were used in a naive Bayes classifier (R e1071). Using fastp trimming at Q25 and MiXCR clonotype assembly, TCRdb reanalyzed the public sequencing data and kept in-frame beta chains. Each record represents a unique CDR3 protein, reported with the most common genes and DNA among its rows. TCRdb, rather than the study authors, made the V and J calls. The sample table lists a few hundred thousand distinct CDR3 sequences, 40% to 55% of them with a count of one. Roughly 8.2% of the sample belongs to the ten largest clones.

This clonotype was found a few times. Its antigen is still unknown. An end of the junction does not agree with germline; a read error may underlie this. The cysteine opens and the phenylalanine closes a CDR3 of 17 amino acids. CDR3 DNA is the only sequence kept; it has 51 bases, read in frame from the first base. The germline V gene supplies CDR1 ENHRY and CDR2 SYGVKD. Study-level results and caveats: No statistical method was used to fix the sample size in advance, and group allocation was not hidden from the investigators. During validation, the model predicted progression to ophthalmopathy a median of approximately 6.5 months ahead of onset, with roughly 65% sensitivity and more than 72% specificity. Ophthalmopathy was separated from stable hyperthyroidism by a 13 V-J signature model, with around 90% sensitivity and roughly 84% specificity obtained in cross-validation and 80%/75% obtained in testing. Most expanded thyroid clonotypes (frequency above 0.001) were also found in blood, which suggests that blood repertoires may mirror thyroid immune responses.

Graves' hyperthyroidism was defined as stable when no progression to ophthalmopathy occurred over 18 months of follow-up. Hyperthyroidism patients were newly diagnosed, with disease duration under 2 months, and aged 18 to 65 years. Exclusion was applied to patients with uncontrolled infections, other autoimmune diseases, pregnancy or lactation. Diagnoses relied on clinical symptoms, serum thyroxine and TRAb, thyroid ultrasound and orbital computed tomography. Total RNA was extracted with Trizol reagent, and quality was checked on an Agilent 2100 Bioanalyzer. The sample comprised peripheral blood or thyroid tissue (not recorded which). The rearrangement combines TRBV10-3 with TRBJ1-5; a weak D assignment points to TRBD1 (5 bases agree). The TCR originated in a woman under 30 with Graves' hyperthyroidism. Donor details come from another sample of the same person, matched by shared clones. The CDR3 sequence is CASSEARGVGSNQPQHF. The bases read TGTGCCAGCAGTGAAGCACGAGGGGTCGGCAGCAATCAGCCCCAGCATTTT.